This T cell receptor (beta chain) came from a study of T cells after yellow fever vaccination. Deletions cut 5 bases from V and 3 bases from J, with 8 bases between. The germline V gene has CDR1 DFQATT and CDR2 SNEGSKA (reference sequence). The CDR3 is 13 residues long. Each CDR3 protein is one row after TCRdb ran MiXCR on the 5' RACE reads. This sample has about 340,000 distinct CDR3 sequences, with approximately 4% found just once. Sample: PBMCs, taken 5 days after the yellow fever booster vaccination. The chain uses TRBV20-1 and TRBJ1-6; D gene uncertain. This clonotype was sampled from a man aged 18 to 29 who received the YFV17D yellow fever vaccine. The CDR3 reads CSAPGRYNSPLHF. CDR3 nucleotide sequence: TGCAGTGCTCCGGGCCGCTATAATTCACCCCTCCACTTT.